A single sample is the source of the 30 T cell receptor beta chains below, sequenced in a study of blood T cell repertoires in COVID-19. TCRdb keeps only in-frame clones here, not all; method: immunoSEQ multiplex PCR. The table has hundreds of thousands of clones, around nine tenths seen once; the top ten hold about 9.9%. The sequenced material came from PBMCs or T cells enriched from blood (not recorded which). The receptor set was obtained from a woman in her forties who had recovered from COVID-19.

J is TRBJ1-1 and V is TRBV7-9; TRBD1 matches 7 bases. Germline V gene data show CDR1 as SEHNR and CDR2 as FQNEAQ (reference sequence). The CDR3 runs to 15 residues. Trimming removed 4 bases from V and 1 base from J; junction bases left unmatched: 6. The chain's CDR3 is CASSSYRGPNTEAFF. The CDR3 coding sequence is TGTGCCAGCAGCTCATACAGGGGACCGAACACTGAAGCTTTCTTT.

The chain employs TRBV5-6 and TRBJ1-2; 10 nucleotides agree with TRBD1. V shed 0 bases and J 8 bases; nucleotides not matched to a gene: 4. Germline V gene sequence: CDR1 SGHDT, CDR2 YYEEEE. The CDR3 length is 14 residues. Here the CDR3 reads CASSLGQGAQGYTF. For the CDR3, the DNA is TGTGCCAGCAGCTTGGGACAGGGGGCGCAAGGCTACACCTTC.

This clone was detected only once. V gene TRBV19 combines with J gene TRBJ2-1, with TRBD2 identical over 8 bases. The germline gives CDR1 LNHDA, CDR2 SQIVND (reference sequence). The CDR3 covers 15 residues. V was pared by 0 bases and J by 7 bases, with 5 bases of the junction left unmatched. CDR3 nucleotide sequence: TGTGCCAGTAGTATAGAGGTTGGCGGGGGGAATGAGCAGTTCTTC. It is translated as CASSIEVGGGNEQFF.

This chain links TRBV2 with TRBJ1-1; D gene unclear. The V end lost 2 bases, the J end lost 10 bases, and 8 bases lay between the germline ends. Germline V gene sequence: CDR1 SNHLY, CDR2 FYNNEI. The CDR3 runs 11 residues. The CDR3 spells CASSELEGAFF. The CDR3 nucleotides are TGTGCCAGCAGTGAATTGGAGGGAGCTTTCTTT.

This clone was counted a few times. The chain employs TRBV28 and TRBJ2-1, with D perhaps TRBD1 (6 bases). The CDR3 contains 14 residues. V lost 1 base to trimming and J lost 8 bases, with 12 bases between them. The germline V gene encodes CDR1 MDHEN and CDR2 SYDVKM. The CDR3 DNA follows: TGTGCCAGCAGTTTATTCACCAGGGGCGATGAGCAGTTCTTC. Translating gives CASSLFTRGDEQFF. Combining the CDR3 with reference TRBV28 and TRBJ2-1 gives the whole variable domain DVKVTQSSRYLVKRTGEKVFLECVQDMDHENMFWYRQDPGLGLRLIYFSYDVKMKEKGDIPEGYSVSREKKERFSLILESASTNQTSMYLCASSLFTRGDEQFFGPGTRLTVL.

This clone occurred once. The CDR3 DNA is TGTGCCAGCAGCCCAACTAGATCGTCCAATGAGCAGTTCTTC. Its protein product is CASSPTRSSNEQFF. The chain couples TRBV11-3 to TRBJ2-1, with TRBD2 as a possible D gene (5 bases). The V end lost 5 bases, the J end lost 6 bases, and 14 bases lay between the germline ends. Per the germline V gene, CDR1 is SGHNT and CDR2 is YENEEA. The CDR3 has 14 amino acids.

This clone was found a few times. CDR3 protein: CASSPGVRGTEAFF. DNA of the CDR3: TGTGCCAGCTCACCAGGGGTAAGGGGCACTGAAGCTTTCTTT. This chain uses TRBV18 with TRBJ1-1; TRBD1 is a possible D gene (5 bases). CDR1 and CDR2 (germline): KGHSH, LQKENI. This CDR3 is 14 amino acids long. V lost 2 bases and J 4 bases, leaving 11 bases between the germline ends.

The chain joins TRBV6-2 or TRBV6-3 to TRBJ2-5; the D gene is possibly TRBD1 (6 bases). Trimming cost V 6 bases and J 9 bases, with 23 bases left between them. The CDR3 spans 15 residues. The germline V gene encodes CDR1 MNHEY and CDR2 SVGEGT. In nucleotides, the CDR3 is TGTGCCAGCAGCACAGGGATCTGGGGAGATGGGGCCCAGTACTTC. Translating it yields CASSTGIWGDGAQYF.

This clone has just one count. The gene calls are TRBV7-2 and TRBJ2-7; D gene ambiguous. CDR3 length: 14 residues. Looked up from germline, CDR1 is SGHTA and CDR2 is FQGNSA. Between the trimmed V and J ends, which lost 6 bases and 0 bases, there was a span of 12 bases. The CDR3: CASRPSSSSYEQYF. In DNA, the CDR3 is TGTGCCAGCAGACCCTCCTCGAGCTCCTACGAGCAGTACTTC.

This clone was detected once. The chain recombines TRBV5-1 with TRBJ2-7; TRBD2 matches 16 bases. The V gene's germline CDR1 is SGHRS and CDR2 YFSETQ. This CDR3 is built from 17 residues. The V segment lost 4 bases and the J segment 3 bases; nucleotides outside the gene matches: 7. This chain's CDR3 is CASSKGLAGGGGYEQYF. CDR3 DNA sequence: TGCGCCAGCAGCAAGGGACTAGCGGGAGGGGGAGGCTACGAGCAGTACTTC.

The chain uses TRBV11-2 and TRBJ2-3; tentative D call: TRBD2 (5 bases). The ends were cut back, 5 bases at V and 2 bases at J, with 14 bases in the middle. The CDR3 spans 15 residues. The germline V gene has CDR1 SGHAT and CDR2 FQNNGV. The CDR3 loop is CASSKPGELTDTQYF. The DNA for the CDR3 is TGTGCCAGCAGCAAACCCGGGGAACTCACAGATACGCAGTATTTT.

The chain carries TRBV9 and TRBJ1-2; the D is unclear. The germline V gene has CDR1 SGDLS and CDR2 YYNGEE. This CDR3 has 15 residues. The V end lost 0 bases, the J end lost 4 bases, and 13 bases lay between the germline ends. CDR3 protein: CASSVGGWSTYGYTF. CDR3 nucleotides: TGTGCCAGCAGCGTAGGAGGTTGGAGTACCTATGGCTACACCTTC.

The chain is built from TRBV11-2 and TRBJ2-6, with 8 bases fitting TRBD1. V gave up 5 bases and J gave up 4 bases; unmatched junction bases: 4. Per the germline V gene, CDR1 is SGHAT and CDR2 is FQNNGV. The CDR3 totals 15 residues. The CDR3, as DNA: TGTGCCAGCAGCCCAGGGGGCGGGGGGGCCAACGTCCTGACTTTC. It is translated as CASSPGGGGANVLTF.

The chain uses TRBV11-2 and TRBJ1-6; 10 nucleotides agree with TRBD1. The ends lost 9 bases at V and 7 bases at J; junction bases unmatched: 6. The CDR3 runs 14 residues. Germline lookup yields CDR1 SGHAT and CDR2 FQNNGV. The CDR3 spells CASTWTGGNSPLHF. CDR3 coding DNA: TGTGCCAGTACGTGGACAGGGGGAAATTCACCCCTCCACTTT.

The gene calls are TRBV6-2 or TRBV6-3 and TRBJ2-1, with TRBD2 matching 14 bases. Germline assignment: CDR1 MNHEY and CDR2 SVGEGT. The ends lost 4 bases at V and 4 bases at J; junction bases unmatched: 6. The CDR3 is made up of 17 amino acids. The CDR3 sequence is CASSSTTSGGDYNEQFF. In nucleotides, the CDR3 is TGTGCCAGCAGTTCAACGACTAGCGGGGGGGATTACAATGAGCAGTTCTTC.

This clone was seen a handful of times. V and J are TRBV4-3 and TRBJ1-4; possibly TRBD1 for D (5 bases). Trimming left V 2 bases short and J 5 bases short, with 15 bases between. Germline CDR1 reads LGHNA; CDR2 reads YSLEER. The CDR3 extends over 16 amino acids. The CDR3 nucleotides read TGCGCCAGCAGCCAAACGTCGACAGTCTCAAATGAAAAACTGTTTTTT. Its translation is CASSQTSTVSNEKLFF.

This clone appeared once. The V gene is TRBV5-1, the J gene TRBJ2-2; D is perhaps TRBD1 (6 bases). From germline, CDR1 is SGHRS and CDR2 YFSETQ. V was pared by 3 bases and J by 2 bases, with 14 bases between. This CDR3 is 16 amino acids long. In DNA form, the CDR3 reads TGCGCCAGCAGCTGGGACACAAATGGTAACACCGGGGAGCTGTTTTTT. As protein: CASSWDTNGNTGELFF.

The CDR3 here is CSAPRLAGGETQYF. CDR3 in DNA: TGCAGCGCACCTCGACTAGCGGGAGGGGAGACCCAGTACTTC. The rearrangement links TRBV29-1 to TRBJ2-5; 14 positions match TRBD2. The CDR3 contains 14 residues. The germline V gene encodes CDR1 SQVTM and CDR2 ANQGSEA. After removal of 7 bases from V and 5 bases from J, the junction contained 6 bases not matched to a gene.

This chain uses TRBV5-1 with TRBJ2-5, with 9 positions matching TRBD2. Trimming took 4 bases from V and 5 from J; bases not matched to a gene: 12. The CDR3 is 16 residues long. Germline V gene sequence: CDR1 SGHRS, CDR2 YFSETQ. The CDR3 region is CASSLVGGGAGETQYF. CDR3 coding DNA: TGCGCCAGCAGCCTCGTGGGCGGGGGGGCCGGTGAGACCCAGTACTTC.

The chain uses TRBV6-5 and TRBJ2-1; tentative D call: TRBD2 (6 bases). The CDR3 consists of 15 residues. V was pared by 7 bases and J by 4 bases, with 17 bases between. Looked up from germline, CDR1 is MNHEY and CDR2 is SVGAGI. CDR3 loop: CASTGRRELYNEQFF. CDR3 sequence (DNA): TGTGCCAGCACTGGCCGACGGGAGTTATACAATGAGCAGTTCTTC.

The chain is built from TRBV28 and TRBJ1-5; maybe TRBD1 (5 bases). The CDR3 is made up of 12 amino acids. The germline V gene encodes CDR1 MDHEN and CDR2 SYDVKM. Between the trimmed V and J ends, which lost 2 bases and 8 bases, there was a span of 7 bases. The DNA of the CDR3 is TGTGCCAGCAGTTTACAGGGCAAGCCCCAGCATTTT. It encodes CASSLQGKPQHF. Full variable domain (rest looked up from reference TRBV28 and TRBJ1-5): DVKVTQSSRYLVKRTGEKVFLECVQDMDHENMFWYRQDPGLGLRLIYFSYDVKMKEKGDIPEGYSVSREKKERFSLILESASTNQTSMYLCASSLQGKPQHFGDGTRLSIL.

V gene TRBV27 combines with J gene TRBJ2-2, with D possibly being TRBD2 (6 bases). The V end was cut by 0 bases, the J end by 4 bases, with 9 bases between. The germline gives CDR1 MNHEY, CDR2 SMNVEV (reference sequence). This CDR3 has 15 residues. This chain's CDR3 is CASSLSGRITGELFF. DNA for the CDR3: TGTGCCAGCAGTTTATCCGGGAGAATCACCGGGGAGCTGTTTTTT.

The sample holds many counts of this clone. CDR3 region: CASSGRDRYNEQFF. In DNA, the CDR3 is TGTGCCAGTAGTGGGCGAGACAGGTACAATGAGCAGTTCTTC. The chain couples TRBV19 to TRBJ2-1, with D perhaps TRBD1 (6 bases). Germline CDR1 is LNHDA and CDR2 is SQIVND (reference sequence). The V and J ends lost 5 bases and 4 bases respectively, with 12 bases between them. The CDR3 contains 14 residues.

The chain combines TRBV6-2 or TRBV6-3 with TRBJ1-1; D is unclear. Trimming took off 0 bases at V and 11 bases at J, with 10 bases between the two ends. The CDR3 spans 12 residues. Germline CDR1 MNHEY, CDR2 SVGEGT. CDR3 protein: CASSYSNGMAFF. The CDR3 region has the DNA TGTGCCAGCAGTTACTCGAACGGTATGGCTTTCTTT.

V usage is TRBV6-2 or TRBV6-3 and J usage is TRBJ1-5, with 9 bases aligning to TRBD1. The V gene's germline CDR1 is MNHEY and CDR2 SVGEGT. This CDR3 is built from 14 residues. V was pared by 4 bases and J by 7 bases, with 5 bases of the junction left unmatched. The CDR3: CASSSGQGPQPQHF. CDR3 bases: TGTGCCAGCAGTTCAGGACAGGGGCCACAGCCCCAGCATTTT.

This chain joins TRBV7-6 and TRBJ2-2; 10 bases match TRBD2. With V trimmed by 5 bases and J by 3 bases, 12 bases remained unmatched. CDR3 length: 18 amino acids. Germline V CDR1 and CDR2: SGHVS, FNYEAQ. The CDR3 DNA reads as TGTGCCAGCAGCGCCCGGACTAGCGGAGGAACTTACACCGGGGAGCTGTTTTTT. This gives the protein CASSARTSGGTYTGELFF.

The rearrangement links TRBV24-1 to TRBJ1-5; the D gene is possibly TRBD1 (6 bases). V was trimmed by 3 bases and J by 6 bases, leaving 8 bases between them. The CDR3 loop spans 13 amino acids. Per germline, CDR1 KGHDR and CDR2 SFDVKD. The CDR3 spells CATSDQQGQPQHF. The CDR3 nucleotides read TGTGCCACCAGTGATCAACAGGGTCAGCCCCAGCATTTT.

The rearrangement uses TRBV27 and TRBJ1-5; no definite D call. Germline V gene lookup returns CDR1 MNHEY and CDR2 SMNVEV (reference sequence). This CDR3 is 16 amino acids long. V shed 3 bases and J shed 2 bases, with 14 bases lying between them. The CDR3 is CASSLISAGGNQPQHF. The CDR3 DNA reads as TGTGCCAGCAGTTTGATTTCTGCAGGCGGCAATCAGCCCCAGCATTTT.

The chain employs TRBV13 and TRBJ1-1; perhaps TRBD1 as D (6 bases). This CDR3 contains 14 residues. The germline V and J ends were trimmed by 3 bases and 5 bases, with 13 bases remaining between them. The germline gives CDR1 PRHDT, CDR2 FYEKMQ (reference sequence). CDR3 loop: CASSFPEGGTEAFF. In DNA, the CDR3 is TGTGCCAGCAGCTTCCCCGAAGGGGGAACTGAAGCTTTCTTT.

The chain recombines TRBV21-1 with TRBJ2-2; TRBD2, the D gene given by the table, was not confirmed from the DNA. TRBV21-1 is designated a pseudogene. The CDR3 loop spans 18 amino acids. The CDR3 spells CASTPLTSGRVYTGELFF. CDR3 bases: TGTGCCAGCACCCCGTTAACTAGCGGGAGGGTTTACACCGGGGAGCTGTTTTTT.